These 4 T cell receptor beta chains came from one sample sequenced in a study of blood T cell repertoires in COVID-19. TCRdb's table, derived via immunoSEQ multiplex PCR, lists solely in-frame clones and lacks some. The data contain approximately 100,000 clones, about 88% of them singletons. The sample was peripheral blood. These receptors came from a human donor in a cohort sampled during active COVID-19.

The rearrangement joins TRBV4-3 to TRBJ2-2; perhaps TRBD1 as D (6 bases). CDR1 is LGHNA, CDR2 YSLEER, per germline. The CDR3 loop spans 15 amino acids. Between the trimmed V and J ends, which lost 0 bases and 7 bases, there was a span of 12 bases. Here the CDR3 reads CASSQDRRGDGELFF. CDR3 coding DNA: TGCGCCAGCAGCCAAGACCGCAGGGGTGACGGGGAGCTGTTTTTT.

The chain joins TRBV20-1 to TRBJ2-5; TRBD2 agrees at 11 bases. Germline V CDR1 and CDR2: DFQATT, SNEGSKA (reference sequence). J gave up 5 bases and V 3 bases, and 8 bases lay outside the gene matches. The CDR3 loop spans 15 amino acids. In DNA, the CDR3 is TGCAGTGCTAGTGTACTAGCGGGAGCGGGGGAGACCCAGTACTTC. This encodes CSASVLAGAGETQYF.

V usage is TRBV12-5 and J usage is TRBJ2-3, with D perhaps matching TRBD1 (5 bases). CDR3 size: 14 residues. Germline values: CDR1 LGHNT, CDR2 FRNRAP. Trimming took 9 bases from V and 2 from J, leaving 15 bases between them. The CDR3 spells CASHWGTFTDTQYF. The CDR3 DNA is TGTGCTAGCCACTGGGGCACATTCACAGATACGCAGTATTTT.

The rearrangement joins TRBV10-3 to TRBJ2-3; 16 nucleotides align to TRBD2. After removal of 7 bases from V and 5 bases from J, the junction contained 6 bases not matched to a gene. The CDR3 has 16 residues. Germline lookup yields CDR1 ENHRY and CDR2 SYGVKD. The CDR3 region is CAITKGLAGGRDTQYF. CDR3 nucleotides: TGTGCCATCACCAAGGGACTAGCGGGGGGGAGAGATACGCAGTATTTT.